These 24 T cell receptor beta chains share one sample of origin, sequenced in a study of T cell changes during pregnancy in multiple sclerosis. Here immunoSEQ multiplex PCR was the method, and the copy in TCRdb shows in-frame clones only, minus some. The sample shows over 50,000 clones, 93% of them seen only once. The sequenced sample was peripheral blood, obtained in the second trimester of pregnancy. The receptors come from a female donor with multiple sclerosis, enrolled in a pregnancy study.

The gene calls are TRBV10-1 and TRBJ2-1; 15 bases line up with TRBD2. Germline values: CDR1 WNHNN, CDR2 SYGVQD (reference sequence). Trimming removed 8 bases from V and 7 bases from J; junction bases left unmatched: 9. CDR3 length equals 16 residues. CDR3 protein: CASRRGTSGRSNEQFF. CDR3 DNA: TGCGCCAGCCGAAGGGGGACTAGCGGGAGGTCGAATGAGCAGTTCTTC.

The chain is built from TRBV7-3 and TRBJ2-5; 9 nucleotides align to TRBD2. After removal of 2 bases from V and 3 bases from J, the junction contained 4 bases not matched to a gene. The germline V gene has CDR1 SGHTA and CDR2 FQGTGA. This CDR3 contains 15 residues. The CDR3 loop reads CASSLGGLAEETQYF. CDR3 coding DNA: TGTGCCAGCAGCTTAGGGGGACTAGCCGAAGAGACCCAGTACTTC.

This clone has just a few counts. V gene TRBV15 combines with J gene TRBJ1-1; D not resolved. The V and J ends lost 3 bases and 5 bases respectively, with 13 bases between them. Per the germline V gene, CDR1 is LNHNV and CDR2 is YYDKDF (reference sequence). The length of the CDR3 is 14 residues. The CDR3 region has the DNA TGTGCCACCAGCAGGCCAGACCCGGGGACTGAAGCTTTCTTT. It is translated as CATSRPDPGTEAFF.

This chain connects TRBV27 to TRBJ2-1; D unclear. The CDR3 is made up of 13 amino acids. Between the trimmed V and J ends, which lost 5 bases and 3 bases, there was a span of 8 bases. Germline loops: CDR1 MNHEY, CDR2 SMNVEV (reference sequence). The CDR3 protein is CASSGRYYNEQFF. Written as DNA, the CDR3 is TGTGCCAGCAGTGGCAGGTACTACAATGAGCAGTTCTTC.

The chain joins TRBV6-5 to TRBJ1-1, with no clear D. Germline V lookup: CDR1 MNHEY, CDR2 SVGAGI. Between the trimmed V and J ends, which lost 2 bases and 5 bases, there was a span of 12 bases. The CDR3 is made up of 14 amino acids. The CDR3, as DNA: TGTGCCAGCAGTTACACGGGATCGCTGACTGAAGCTTTCTTT. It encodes CASSYTGSLTEAFF.

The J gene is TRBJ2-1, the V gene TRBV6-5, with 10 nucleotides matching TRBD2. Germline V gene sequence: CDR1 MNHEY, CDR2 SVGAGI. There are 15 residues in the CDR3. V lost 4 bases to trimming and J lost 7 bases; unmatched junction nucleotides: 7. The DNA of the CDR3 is TGTGCCAGCAGTTCTAGCGGGAGCCCCAGGAATGAGCAGTTCTTC. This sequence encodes CASSSSGSPRNEQFF.

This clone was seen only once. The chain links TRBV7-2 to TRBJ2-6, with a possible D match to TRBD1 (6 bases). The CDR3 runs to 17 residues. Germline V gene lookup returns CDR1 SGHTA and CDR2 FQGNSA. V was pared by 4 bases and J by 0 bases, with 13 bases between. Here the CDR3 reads CASSSGAAFSGANVLTF. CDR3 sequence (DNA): TGTGCCAGCAGCTCAGGGGCGGCCTTCTCTGGGGCCAACGTCCTGACTTTC.

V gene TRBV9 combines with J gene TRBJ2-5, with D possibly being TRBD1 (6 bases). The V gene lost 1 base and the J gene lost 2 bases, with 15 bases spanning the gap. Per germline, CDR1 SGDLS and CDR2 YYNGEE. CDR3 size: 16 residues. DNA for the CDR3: TGTGCCAGCAGCGTAACCGGGACATACTTACAAGAGACCCAGTACTTC. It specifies CASSVTGTYLQETQYF.

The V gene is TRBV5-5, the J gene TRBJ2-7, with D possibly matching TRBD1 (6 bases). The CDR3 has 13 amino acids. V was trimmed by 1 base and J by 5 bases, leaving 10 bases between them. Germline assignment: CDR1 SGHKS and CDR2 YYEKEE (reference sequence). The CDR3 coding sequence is TGTGCCAGCAGCTTGACAGGGACCCACGAGCAGTACTTC. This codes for CASSLTGTHEQYF.

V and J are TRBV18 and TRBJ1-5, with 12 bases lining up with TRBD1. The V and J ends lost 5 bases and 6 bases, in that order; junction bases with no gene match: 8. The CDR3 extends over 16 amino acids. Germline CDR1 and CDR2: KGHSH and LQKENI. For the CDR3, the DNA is TGTGCCAGCTCAAATCGGGGACAGGGGGCGAGTCAGCCCCAGCATTTT. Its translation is CASSNRGQGASQPQHF.

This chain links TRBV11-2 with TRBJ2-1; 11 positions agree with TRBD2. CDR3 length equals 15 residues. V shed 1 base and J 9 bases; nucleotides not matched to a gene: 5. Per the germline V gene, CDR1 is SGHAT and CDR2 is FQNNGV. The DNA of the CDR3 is TGTGCCAGCAGCTTAGGTAGCGGGAGGGCCGGTGAGCAGTTCTTC. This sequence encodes CASSLGSGRAGEQFF.

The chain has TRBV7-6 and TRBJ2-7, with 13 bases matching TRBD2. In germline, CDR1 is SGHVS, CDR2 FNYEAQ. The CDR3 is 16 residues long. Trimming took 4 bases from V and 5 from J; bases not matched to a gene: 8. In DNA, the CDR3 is TGTGCCAGCAGCTCCCGACTAGCGGGAGGAGGTGACGAGCAGTACTTC. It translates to CASSSRLAGGGDEQYF.

Here the CDR3 DNA reads TGTGCCAGCAGCTTAGGGAGAAGCACCGGGGAGCTGTTTTTT. Amino acid sequence: CASSLGRSTGELFF. The chain uses TRBV7-9 and TRBJ2-2, with unresolved D. V lost 1 base and J 4 bases, leaving 7 bases between the germline ends. The CDR3 has 14 amino acids. Germline CDR1 reads SEHNR; CDR2 reads FQNEAQ (reference sequence).

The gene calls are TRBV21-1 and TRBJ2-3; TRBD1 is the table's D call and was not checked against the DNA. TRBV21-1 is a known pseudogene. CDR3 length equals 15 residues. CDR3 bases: TGTGCCAGCAGCAAACCGGGACAGGGCACAGATACGCAGTATTTT. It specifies CASSKPGQGTDTQYF.

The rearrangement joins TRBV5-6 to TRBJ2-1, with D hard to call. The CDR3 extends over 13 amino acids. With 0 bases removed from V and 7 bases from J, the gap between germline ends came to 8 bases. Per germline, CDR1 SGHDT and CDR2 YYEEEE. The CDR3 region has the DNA TGTGCCAGCAGCTTGGGACTCTGGAATGAGCAGTTCTTC. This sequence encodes CASSLGLWNEQFF.

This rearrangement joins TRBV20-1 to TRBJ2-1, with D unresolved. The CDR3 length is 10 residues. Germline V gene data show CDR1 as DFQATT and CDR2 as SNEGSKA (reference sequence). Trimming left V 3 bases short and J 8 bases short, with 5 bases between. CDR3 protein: CSASVDEQFF. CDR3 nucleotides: TGCAGTGCTAGTGTAGATGAGCAGTTCTTC.

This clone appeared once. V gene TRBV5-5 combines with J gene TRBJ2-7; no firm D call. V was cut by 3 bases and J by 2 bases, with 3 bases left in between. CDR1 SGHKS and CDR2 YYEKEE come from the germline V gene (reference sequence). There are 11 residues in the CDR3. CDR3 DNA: TGTGCCAGCAGCTCAGCCTACGAGCAGTACTTC. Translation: CASSSAYEQYF.

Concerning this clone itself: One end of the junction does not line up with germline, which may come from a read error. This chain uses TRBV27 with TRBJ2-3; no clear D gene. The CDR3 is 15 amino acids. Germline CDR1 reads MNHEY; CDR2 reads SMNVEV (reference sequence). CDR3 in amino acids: CASSNIRNTADMQYF. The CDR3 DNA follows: TGTGCCAGCAGCAACATCCGAAACACCGCAGATATGCAGTATTTT.

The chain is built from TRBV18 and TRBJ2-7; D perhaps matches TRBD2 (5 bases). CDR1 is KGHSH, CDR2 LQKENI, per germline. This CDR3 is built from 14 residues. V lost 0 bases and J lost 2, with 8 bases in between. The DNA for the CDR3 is TGTGCCAGCTCACCACCGGAGGAAACCTACGAGCAGTACTTC. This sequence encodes CASSPPEETYEQYF.

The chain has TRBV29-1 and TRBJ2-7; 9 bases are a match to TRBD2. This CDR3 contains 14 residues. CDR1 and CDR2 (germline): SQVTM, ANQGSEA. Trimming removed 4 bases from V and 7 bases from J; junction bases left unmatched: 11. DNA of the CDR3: TGCAGCGTTGTAGGGCTAGCGGGACTCAATGAGCAGTACTTC. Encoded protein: CSVVGLAGLNEQYF.

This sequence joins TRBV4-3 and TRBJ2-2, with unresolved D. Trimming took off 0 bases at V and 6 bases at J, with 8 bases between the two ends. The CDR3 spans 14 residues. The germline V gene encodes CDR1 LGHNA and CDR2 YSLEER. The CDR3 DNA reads TGCGCCAGCAGCCAAGATTTTCTCCCCGGGGAGCTGTTTTTT. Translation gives CASSQDFLPGELFF.

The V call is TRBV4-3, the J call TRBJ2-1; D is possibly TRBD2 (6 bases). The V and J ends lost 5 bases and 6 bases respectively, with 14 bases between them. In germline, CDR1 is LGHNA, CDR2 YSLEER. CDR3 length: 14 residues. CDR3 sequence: CASSDLMGGNEQFF. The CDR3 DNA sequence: TGCGCCAGCAGCGACCTGATGGGGGGCAATGAGCAGTTCTTC.

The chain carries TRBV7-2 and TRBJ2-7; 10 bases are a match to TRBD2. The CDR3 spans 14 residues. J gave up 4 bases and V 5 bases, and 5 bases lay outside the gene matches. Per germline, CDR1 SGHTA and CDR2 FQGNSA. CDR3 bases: TGTGCCAGCAGCCACGGACTAGCGGCGTACGAGCAGTACTTC. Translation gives CASSHGLAAYEQYF.

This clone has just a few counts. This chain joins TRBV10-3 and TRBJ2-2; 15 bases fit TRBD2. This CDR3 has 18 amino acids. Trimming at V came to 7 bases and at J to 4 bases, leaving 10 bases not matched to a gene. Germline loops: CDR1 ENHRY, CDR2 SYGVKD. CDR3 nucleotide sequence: TGTGCCATCAAATTGGGACTAGCGGGAGGAGGTGGCACCGGGGAGCTGTTTTTT. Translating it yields CAIKLGLAGGGGTGELFF.